The 16 T cell receptor beta chains reported below all come from one sample, sequenced in a study of cytomegalovirus exposure and HLA in healthy donors. 60 Vbeta and 13 Jbeta primers were used in PCR. The method was immunoSEQ multiplex PCR; TCRdb's version includes in-frame clones alone and lacks a portion of them. The sample lists under 200,000 clones; roughly 76% were seen once. The specimen was PBMCs. The receptor set was obtained from a male donor in good health and CMV-seronegative.

V and J are TRBV19 and TRBJ1-6; D not certain. The CDR3 runs to 13 residues. The germline CDR1 and CDR2 sequences are LNHDA and SQIVND (reference sequence). The V gene lost 1 base and the J gene lost 8 bases, with 6 bases spanning the gap. The chain's CDR3 is CASSIGEDSPLHF. The CDR3 region has the DNA TGTGCCAGTAGTATAGGGGAGGATTCACCCCTCCACTTT.

The V and J genes are TRBV7-9 and TRBJ1-1; 10 bases fit TRBD1. Trimming at V came to 6 bases and at J to 2 bases, leaving 12 bases not matched to a gene. Germline loops: CDR1 SEHNR, CDR2 FQNEAQ (reference sequence). The CDR3 consists of 17 residues. The CDR3 spells CASSPVLMTGGNTEAFF. In nucleotides, the CDR3 is TGTGCCAGCAGTCCAGTCTTAATGACAGGGGGCAACACTGAAGCTTTCTTT.

J is TRBJ2-1 and V is TRBV5-1; 7 positions match TRBD2. This CDR3 has 15 residues. The ends lost 3 bases at V and 0 bases at J; junction bases unmatched: 3. In germline, CDR1 is SGHRS, CDR2 YFSETQ. The DNA for the CDR3 is TGCGCCAGCAGCTATTGGACTAGCTCCTACAATGAGCAGTTCTTC. This sequence encodes CASSYWTSSYNEQFF.

The rearrangement links TRBV4-1 to TRBJ1-1; D call uncertain. Trimming took 4 bases from V and 4 from J, leaving 22 bases between them. Per the germline V gene, CDR1 is MGHRA and CDR2 is YSYEKL. CDR3 length: 17 amino acids. The DNA for the CDR3 is TGCGCCAGCAGCCCGACTATGACTAGGTTGGGTGGCACTGAAGCTTTCTTT. This gives the protein CASSPTMTRLGGTEAFF.

DNA for the CDR3: TGTGCCAGCAGCTACCGGGCGGTCTGGGAGTCGAACACTGAAGCTTTCTTT. Residues: CASSYRAVWESNTEAFF. The chain couples TRBV5-6 to TRBJ1-1; D ambiguous. From germline, CDR1 is SGHDT and CDR2 YYEEEE. The CDR3 is made up of 17 amino acids. V dropped 3 bases and J dropped 1 base, with 19 bases sitting between them.

The CDR3: CASSLPDPGEQYF. The CDR3, as DNA: TGTGCCAGCAGTTTACCGGATCCGGGGGAGCAGTACTTC. The V and J genes are TRBV27 and TRBJ2-5, with D tentatively TRBD2 (6 bases). V was shortened by 2 bases and J by 11 bases, with 15 bases between the two germline ends. This CDR3 region has 13 residues. The germline gives CDR1 MNHEY, CDR2 SMNVEV (reference sequence).

This chain connects TRBV6-5 to TRBJ1-6; a weak D match, TRBD1 (6 bases). The ends were cut back, 2 bases at V and 10 bases at J, with 12 bases in the middle. The CDR3 loop spans 14 amino acids. The V gene's germline CDR1 is MNHEY and CDR2 SVGAGI. DNA for the CDR3: TGTGCCAGCAGTTACGCAGGGGTTGGGTCACCCCTCCACTTT. Translating gives CASSYAGVGSPLHF.

The sample holds one count of this clone. V is TRBV30 and J is TRBJ2-4, with D perhaps matching TRBD2 (6 bases). There are 12 residues in the CDR3. Germline CDR1 GTSNPN, CDR2 SVGIG (reference sequence). V was cut by 6 bases and J by 10 bases, with 16 bases left in between. DNA for the CDR3: TGTGCCTGTGGTTTGGGGGGAATTATTCAGTACTTC. It translates to CACGLGGIIQYF.

This clone was seen more than once but under ten times. CDR3 sequence reads: CASSFSSGATQETQYF. DNA for the CDR3: TGTGCCAGCAGTTTTTCTAGCGGGGCGACCCAAGAGACCCAGTACTTC. J is TRBJ2-5 and V is TRBV6-5; 9 nucleotides align to TRBD2. Germline CDR1 and CDR2: MNHEY and SVGAGI. The V and J ends lost 4 bases and 1 base, in that order; junction bases with no gene match: 7. The CDR3 contains 16 residues.

V gene TRBV9 combines with J gene TRBJ1-2; tentatively, D is TRBD1 (6 bases). Germline V gene data show CDR1 as SGDLS and CDR2 as YYNGEE. With 4 bases removed from V and 6 bases from J, the gap between germline ends came to 19 bases. CDR3 length: 15 residues. CDR3 coding DNA: TGTGCCAGCAGCCCAGAATCAGGGGCTGGTCATGGCTACACCTTC. Amino acid sequence: CASSPESGAGHGYTF.

The chain is built from TRBV6-1 and TRBJ1-2; TRBD1 agrees at 10 bases. With V trimmed by 4 bases and J by 1 base, 6 bases remained unmatched. The CDR3 sequence is 16 residues long. Germline CDR1 is MNHNS and CDR2 is SASEGT. CDR3 in DNA: TGTGCCAGCAGTGGCCCTGGGGACAGGGGTAACTATGGCTACACCTTC. Translation: CASSGPGDRGNYGYTF.

This clone is a singleton in its sample. The V gene is TRBV6-1, the J gene TRBJ2-4; D is possibly TRBD1 (5 bases). The CDR3 loop spans 18 amino acids. The V gene's germline CDR1 is MNHNS and CDR2 SASEGT. The germline V and J ends were trimmed by 0 bases and 0 bases, with 15 bases remaining between them. The CDR3 bases are TGTGCCAGCAGTGAAGCGCGTCTTTGGGGCTCAGCCAAAAACATTCAGTACTTC. Translation gives CASSEARLWGSAKNIQYF.

The chain uses TRBV6-4 and TRBJ1-1; the D gene is possibly TRBD1 (6 bases). In germline, CDR1 is MRHNA, CDR2 SNTAGT. CDR3 length: 13 amino acids. V lost 8 bases to trimming and J lost 3 bases, with 13 bases between them. CDR3 amino acids: CASSRQEDTEAFF. DNA of the CDR3: TGTGCCAGCTCGAGACAGGAGGACACTGAAGCTTTCTTT.

The chain joins TRBV4-1 to TRBJ1-4, with a tentative D call TRBD1 (5 bases). The germline V gene encodes CDR1 MGHRA and CDR2 YSYEKL. V lost 1 base and J 8 bases, leaving 14 bases between the germline ends. The CDR3 is 15 amino acids. CDR3 DNA sequence: TGCGCCAGCAGCCAAGTCTCAACAGGAAGGGAAAAACTGTTTTTT. This gives the protein CASSQVSTGREKLFF.

J is TRBJ1-5 and V is TRBV7-9, with 9 bases that match TRBD1. This CDR3 spans 14 amino acids. Unmatched junction bases numbered 5, after V lost 7 bases and J lost 4 bases. Germline V gene lookup returns CDR1 SEHNR and CDR2 FQNEAQ (reference sequence). CDR3 in amino acids: CASTPGQGNQPQHF. CDR3 nucleotide sequence: TGTGCCAGCACTCCGGGACAGGGTAATCAGCCCCAGCATTTT. Filled out from reference TRBV7-9 and TRBJ1-5, the complete variable domain reads DTGVSQNPRHKITKRGQNVTFRCDPISEHNRLYWYRQTLGQGPEFLTYFQNEAQLEKSRLLSDRFSAERPKGSFSTLEIQRTEQGDSAMYLCASTPGQGNQPQHFGDGTRLSIL.

This clone appeared a few times. The chain couples TRBV30 to TRBJ2-2; TRBD2 might be the D (5 bases). Trimming removed 2 bases at V and 5 bases at J, with 12 bases between. Germline loops: CDR1 GTSNPN, CDR2 SVGIG (reference sequence). The CDR3 is 14 amino acids. The CDR3 region has the DNA TGTGCCTGGAGTCGCCTCGGGGTTACCGGGGAGCTGTTTTTT. This encodes CAWSRLGVTGELFF. Variable domain in full (rest from reference TRBV30 and TRBJ2-2): SQTIHQWPATLVQPVGSPLSLECTVEGTSNPNLYWYRQAAGRGLQLLFYSVGIGQISSEVPQNLSASRPQDRQFILSSKKLLLSDSGFYLCAWSRLGVTGELFFGEGSRLTVL.